Shown below are 30 T cell receptor beta chains from a single sample sequenced in a study of shared clonotypes between healthy human individuals. Generated by immunoSEQ multiplex PCR, the TCRdb table keeps only in-frame clones and is missing some. The sample lists about 460,000 clones, roughly three quarters seen once, with more than 10% in the top ten. Sequencing was performed on PBMCs. These receptors were obtained from a middle-aged woman in good health. Some clones in this sample may be carry-over from other donors' samples.

Here the CDR3 reads CASASDRANYGYTF. The CDR3 DNA sequence: TGTGCCAGTGCCTCGGACAGGGCTAACTATGGCTACACCTTC. The chain joins TRBV19 to TRBJ1-2; TRBD1 agrees at 8 bases. The ends lost 8 bases at V and 0 bases at J; junction bases unmatched: 5. Germline V gene sequence: CDR1 LNHDA, CDR2 SQIVND (reference sequence). The CDR3 totals 14 residues.

This chain connects TRBV6-6 to TRBJ2-5; D possibly corresponds to TRBD1 (6 bases). V was shortened by 5 bases and J by 5 bases, with 18 bases between the two germline ends. CDR1 is MNHNY, CDR2 SVGAGI, per germline (reference sequence). This CDR3 region has 15 residues. The chain's CDR3 is CASSQIQGRAETQYF. The CDR3, as DNA: TGTGCCAGCAGTCAGATACAGGGTAGGGCGGAGACCCAGTACTTC.

This clone was seen a single time. The likely explanation is a read error, given a far larger clone one base away. The chain links TRBV5-1 to TRBJ2-2; the match to TRBD2 covers 13 bases. The CDR3 spans 17 residues. In germline, CDR1 is SGHRS, CDR2 YFSETQ. CDR3 amino acids: CASSALLAGGHTGKLFF. CDR3 DNA: TGCGCCAGCAGCGCCCTACTAGCGGGAGGGCACACCGGGAAGCTGTTTTTT.

The chain employs TRBV6-1 and TRBJ1-5; D unclear. This CDR3 comprises 15 residues. In germline, CDR1 is MNHNS, CDR2 SASEGT. Trimming took 4 bases from V and 2 from J, leaving 12 bases between them. CDR3: CASSGDPQGNQPQHF. The CDR3 bases are TGTGCCAGCAGTGGAGACCCCCAGGGCAATCAGCCCCAGCATTTT.

This clone was counted a few times. V usage is TRBV29-1 and J usage is TRBJ2-7, with TRBD1 identical over 9 bases. Germline V gene lookup returns CDR1 SQVTM and CDR2 ANQGSEA. The CDR3 is 13 residues long. V gave up 6 bases and J gave up 3 bases; unmatched junction bases: 6. CDR3 amino acids: CSVKRQGGYEQYF. As DNA, the CDR3 is TGCAGCGTAAAGAGACAGGGGGGCTACGAGCAGTACTTC.

V and J are TRBV7-8 and TRBJ2-7; 9 positions agree with TRBD2. The CDR3 contains 17 residues. Trimming at V came to 0 bases and at J to 7 bases, leaving 13 bases not matched to a gene. Germline V CDR1 and CDR2: SGHVS, FQNEAQ. CDR3: CASSLARLAALPREQYF. The CDR3 DNA reads as TGTGCCAGCAGCTTAGCGCGACTAGCGGCCCTCCCACGGGAGCAGTACTTC. The complete variable domain, with remaining parts taken from reference TRBV7-8 and TRBJ2-7, reads GAGVSQSPRYKVAKRGQDVALRCDPISGHVSLFWYQQALGQGPEFLTYFQNEAQLDKSGLPSDRFFAERPEGSVSTLKIQRTQQEDSAVYLCASSLARLAALPREQYFGPGTRLTVT.

This chain uses TRBV30 with TRBJ2-7, with 8 bases fitting TRBD1. There are 16 residues in the CDR3. Unmatched junction bases numbered 10, after V lost 1 base and J lost 2 bases. Per germline, CDR1 GTSNPN and CDR2 SVGIG (reference sequence). The CDR3 bases are TGTGCCTGGAGTGACCCCCACAGGGGGGCGACCTACGAGCAGTACTTC. Its protein is CAWSDPHRGATYEQYF.

V is TRBV7-2 and J is TRBJ2-7; D gene unclear. Germline loops: CDR1 SGHTA, CDR2 FQGNSA. Trimming took off 1 base at V and 2 bases at J, with 9 bases between the two ends. This CDR3 is 14 amino acids long. DNA for the CDR3: TGTGCCAGCAGCTTAGGGCCGAGGACCTACGAGCAGTACTTC. Its translation is CASSLGPRTYEQYF.

The chain has TRBV9 and TRBJ1-5, with 7 bases matching TRBD1. Trimming at V came to 10 bases and at J to 6 bases, leaving 22 bases not matched to a gene. The CDR3 loop spans 17 amino acids. CDR1 and CDR2 from the germline V gene are SGDLS and YYNGEE. The CDR3 sequence is CAFKRGRQGEGGQPQHF. The CDR3 coding sequence is TGTGCCTTCAAACGCGGGAGACAGGGAGAAGGAGGTCAGCCCCAGCATTTT.

The V call is TRBV6-5, the J call TRBJ1-2; no definite D call. The ends were cut back, 7 bases at V and 8 bases at J, with 14 bases in the middle. This CDR3 has 12 residues. CDR1 MNHEY and CDR2 SVGAGI come from the germline V gene. The DNA for the CDR3 is TGTGCCAGCAATAACGAGGGTCGGGGCTACACCTTC. Translation gives CASNNEGRGYTF.

This clone has a single count. A far larger clone lies a single base away; this is likely a read error. V gene TRBV4-2 combines with J gene TRBJ2-7; D may correspond to TRBD1 or TRBD2 (5 bases each). The germline V gene encodes CDR1 LGHNA and CDR2 YNFKEQ. The CDR3 has 15 residues. Trimming removed 1 base at V and 2 bases at J, with 12 bases between. The CDR3 spells CASSQGGARTYEQYF. CDR3 coding DNA: TGTGCCAGCAGCCAAGGAGGGGCACGGACCTACGAGCAGTACTTC.

The chain links TRBV7-9 to TRBJ2-7; a weak D match, TRBD1 (7 bases). The length of the CDR3 is 15 residues. Germline loops: CDR1 SEHNR, CDR2 FQNEAQ (reference sequence). Trimming pared 5 bases from V and 3 bases from J, leaving 17 bases between. CDR3 nucleotide sequence: TGTGCCAGCAGCCGCCGGACAGGAGGGCTCTACGAGCAGTACTTC. Residues: CASSRRTGGLYEQYF.

In its sample, this clone was seen once. It is likely a read error: a sequence one base away is far more abundant. This rearrangement joins TRBV1 to TRBJ2-4. TRBV1 is given as a pseudogene. CDR3 size: 14 residues. The CDR3 is CTGSQGPPRTIQYF. DNA of the CDR3: TGCACCGGCAGCCAAGGCCCCCCTCGGACCATTCAGTACTTC.

This CDR3 is CASSDRVPTTEAFF. In DNA, the CDR3 is TGTGCCAGCAGTGACCGGGTCCCTACGACTGAAGCTTTCTTT. This chain connects TRBV6-6 to TRBJ1-1; D gene unclear. Germline V gene sequence: CDR1 MNHNY, CDR2 SVGAGI (reference sequence). V shed 5 bases and J shed 5 bases, with 15 bases lying between them. There are 14 residues in the CDR3.

The rearrangement uses TRBV19 and TRBJ1-2, with 7 nucleotides matching TRBD1. The CDR3 sequence is 15 residues long. CDR1 and CDR2 from the germline V gene are LNHDA and SQIVND (reference sequence). J lost 8 bases, V lost 1 base, and 10 bases had no gene match. The CDR3 region has the DNA TGTGCCAGTAGTATAGCGTGGCGACAGGGTTGCGGCTACACCTTC. This translates into CASSIAWRQGCGYTF. Looking up the rest from reference TRBV19 and TRBJ1-2 gives the full variable domain: DGGITQSPKYLFRKEGQNVTLSCEQNLNHDAMYWYRQDPGQGLRLIYYSQIVNDFQKGDIAEGYSVSREKKESFPLTVTSAQKNPTAFYLCASSIAWRQGCGYTFGSGTRLTVV.

The genes are TRBV19 and TRBJ2-2, with 7 nucleotides matching TRBD1. The trim removed 9 bases at V and 4 bases at J, leaving 2 bases unmatched. CDR1 is LNHDA and CDR2 is SQIVND in the germline V gene (reference sequence). The CDR3 covers 12 residues. The CDR3 spells CASRDSTGELFF. The CDR3 DNA reads TGTGCCAGCCGGGACAGCACCGGGGAGCTGTTTTTT.

This clone was detected a few times. The rearrangement uses TRBV7-3 and TRBJ2-3, with no clear D. V was trimmed by 5 bases and J by 6 bases, leaving 12 bases between them. Germline V lookup: CDR1 SGHTA, CDR2 FQGTGA. The CDR3 contains 13 residues. The CDR3 DNA follows: TGTGCCAGCAGCCCGAGATTTCAGGATACGCAGTATTTT. Translated: CASSPRFQDTQYF.

This chain links TRBV5-1 with TRBJ1-1; 8 bases match TRBD1. Trimming removed 3 bases from V and 3 bases from J; junction bases left unmatched: 1. This CDR3 is built from 13 residues. Germline V lookup: CDR1 SGHRS, CDR2 YFSETQ. The CDR3 sequence is CASSWGQDTEAFF. CDR3 bases: TGCGCCAGCAGCTGGGGACAGGACACTGAAGCTTTCTTT.

The J gene is TRBJ2-1, the V gene TRBV30; TRBD2 might be the D (6 bases). This CDR3 spans 20 amino acids. Trimming removed 2 bases from V and 1 base from J, with 27 bases in between. Germline V gene sequence: CDR1 GTSNPN, CDR2 SVGIG (reference sequence). The CDR3 loop is CAWSTGWGTVSFESYNEQFF. CDR3 nucleotide sequence: TGTGCCTGGAGTACGGGGTGGGGGACTGTATCGTTCGAGTCCTACAATGAGCAGTTCTTC.

This clone was counted a single time. The chain links TRBV28 to TRBJ1-2; D ambiguous. In germline, CDR1 is MDHEN, CDR2 SYDVKM. Trimming shortened V by 6 bases and J by 5 bases, and 10 bases separated the two germline ends. CDR3 length: 12 residues. The CDR3 loop is CASSPDSYGYTF. The CDR3 nucleotides read TGTGCCAGCAGCCCGGACTCGTATGGCTACACCTTC.

The CDR3 coding sequence is TGTGCCACTGCGGGACAGGGTGATCAGCCCCAGCATTTT. Translating it yields CATAGQGDQPQHF. The chain is built from TRBV2 and TRBJ1-5; TRBD1 matches 9 bases. Germline CDR1 is SNHLY and CDR2 is FYNNEI. Trimming at V came to 10 bases and at J to 5 bases, leaving 6 bases not matched to a gene. The CDR3 sequence is 13 residues long.

The chain links TRBV5-8 to TRBJ1-1, with 7 bases identical to TRBD1. Trimming removed 4 bases from V and 7 bases from J; junction bases left unmatched: 7. This CDR3 has 13 amino acids. Germline CDR1 reads SGHTS; CDR2 reads YDEGEE. The CDR3 DNA reads as TGTGCCAGCAGCATTCAGGGGGGTAGTGAAGCTTTCTTT. Translating gives CASSIQGGSEAFF.

This clone was detected once. The rearrangement joins TRBV29-1 to TRBJ2-5; D might be TRBD1 or TRBD2, each matching 5 bases. The CDR3 runs 13 residues. Germline CDR1 and CDR2: SQVTM and ANQGSEA. Trimming left V 5 bases short and J 5 bases short, with 15 bases between. The CDR3 bases are TGCAGCGTTTGCCCCCAGGGAGACGAGACCCAGTACTTC. Translation: CSVCPQGDETQYF.

The sample holds one count of this clone. The chain carries TRBV28 and TRBJ1-1; no clear D gene. Germline V gene lookup returns CDR1 MDHEN and CDR2 SYDVKM. This CDR3 has 13 amino acids. The V gene lost 6 bases and the J gene lost 6 bases, with 14 bases spanning the gap. As DNA, the CDR3 is TGTGCCAGCAGCCCCCACGGGGTCGCTGAAGCTTTCTTT. It encodes CASSPHGVAEAFF.

The V gene is TRBV7-2, the J gene TRBJ1-4, with D perhaps TRBD1 (5 bases). The CDR3 has 16 amino acids. Germline CDR1 and CDR2: SGHTA and FQGNSA. Trimming removed 1 base at V and 5 bases at J, with 14 bases between. The CDR3 is CASSLGAGRGNEKLFF. The CDR3, as DNA: TGTGCCAGCAGCTTAGGGGCAGGGAGGGGCAATGAAAAACTGTTTTTT. Together with reference TRBV7-2 and TRBJ1-4, the CDR3 gives the full variable domain: GAGVSQSPSNKVTEKGKDVELRCDPISGHTALYWYRQSLGQGLEFLIYFQGNSAPDKSGLPSDRFSAERTGGSVSTLTIQRTQQEDSAVYLCASSLGAGRGNEKLFFGSGTQLSVL.

The V and J genes are TRBV9 and TRBJ2-1, with TRBD1 matching 9 bases. V gave up 5 bases and J gave up 7 bases; unmatched junction bases: 1. CDR1 SGDLS and CDR2 YYNGEE come from the germline V gene. The CDR3 loop spans 12 amino acids. CDR3 nucleotide sequence: TGTGCCAGCAGGGGGACAGGGAATGAGCAGTTCTTC. Protein: CASRGTGNEQFF.

This sequence joins TRBV7-2 and TRBJ2-7; tentative D call: TRBD2 (5 bases). CDR1 is SGHTA, CDR2 FQGNSA, per germline. Deletions cut 1 base from V and 6 bases from J, with 13 bases between. The CDR3 is made up of 14 amino acids. CDR3 sequence: CASSLGVPRGEQYF. In DNA form, the CDR3 reads TGTGCCAGCAGCTTAGGTGTTCCCCGGGGCGAGCAGTACTTC.

CDR3 region: CASSLKPTSGRYNEQFF. The CDR3 nucleotides read TGCGCCAGCAGCCTGAAACCGACTAGCGGAAGATACAATGAGCAGTTCTTC. V usage is TRBV5-1 and J usage is TRBJ2-1; TRBD2 matches 9 bases. Trimming at V came to 4 bases and at J to 4 bases, leaving 12 bases not matched to a gene. The V gene's germline CDR1 is SGHRS and CDR2 YFSETQ. This CDR3 is 17 amino acids long.

This rearrangement joins TRBV28 to TRBJ2-7, with TRBD1 as a possible D gene (6 bases). CDR3 length: 13 residues. CDR1 is MDHEN and CDR2 is SYDVKM in the germline V gene. V gave up 8 bases and J gave up 3 bases, with 14 bases separating them. This chain's CDR3 is CASRLRGSYEQYF. Written as DNA, the CDR3 is TGTGCCAGCCGCCTGAGGGGGAGCTACGAGCAGTACTTC.

Concerning this clone: A far larger clone is just one base off, so this is likely a read error. The V call is TRBV15, the J call TRBJ2-7; D gene uncertain. Per the germline V gene, CDR1 is LNHNV and CDR2 is YYDKDF (reference sequence). The CDR3 has 13 amino acids. CDR3 amino acids: CATSRDIPYEQCF. As DNA, the CDR3 is TGTGCCACCAGCAGAGATATCCCCTACGAGCAGTGCTTC.